These 3 T cell receptor beta chains originate from one sample sequenced in a study of blood T cell repertoires in COVID-19. Clones were sequenced by immunoSEQ multiplex PCR, and TCRdb holds only the in-frame ones, with some missing. The sample has 200,000 to 250,000 clones, 70% to 90% seen once. Sample: peripheral blood. The origin of the receptors is a man aged 35-49 years with acute or convalescent COVID-19.

The chain couples TRBV9 to TRBJ2-3; TRBD2 agrees at 8 bases. CDR3 length: 16 amino acids. Germline CDR1 is SGDLS and CDR2 is YYNGEE. V dropped 0 bases and J dropped 8; count of bases not matched to a gene: 11. In DNA, the CDR3 is TGTGCCAGCAGCGTAGAGGGCGGGGGGCCCCGGCTTACGCAGTATTTT. Amino acids: CASSVEGGGPRLTQYF.

The V and J genes are TRBV28 and TRBJ1-1, with D perhaps matching TRBD1 (6 bases). This CDR3 has 12 amino acids. Germline V gene data show CDR1 as MDHEN and CDR2 as SYDVKM. Deletions cut 2 bases from V and 10 bases from J, with 11 bases between. The CDR3 protein is CASSLPGQRAFF. CDR3 bases: TGTGCCAGCAGTTTACCCGGACAGCGAGCTTTCTTT.

This chain links TRBV6-5 with TRBJ2-1, with 8 bases that match TRBD1. The CDR3 length is 16 residues. V was clipped by 4 bases and J by 9 bases; unmatched bases: 14. CDR1 is MNHEY and CDR2 is SVGAGI in the germline V gene. CDR3: CASSLPQGVESGEQFF. Written as DNA, the CDR3 is TGTGCCAGCAGTTTACCACAGGGGGTCGAGTCCGGTGAGCAGTTCTTC.